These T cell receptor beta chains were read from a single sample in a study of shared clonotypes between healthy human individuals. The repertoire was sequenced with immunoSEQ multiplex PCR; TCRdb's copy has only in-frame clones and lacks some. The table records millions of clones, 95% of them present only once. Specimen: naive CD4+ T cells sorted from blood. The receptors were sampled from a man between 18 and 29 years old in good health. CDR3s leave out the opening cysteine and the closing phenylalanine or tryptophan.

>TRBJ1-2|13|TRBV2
ASTKLVSQVYGYT
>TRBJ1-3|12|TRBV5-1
ASSPGNSGNTIY
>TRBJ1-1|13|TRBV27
ASSLSRGKATEAF
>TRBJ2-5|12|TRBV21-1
ASSNRNGSETQY
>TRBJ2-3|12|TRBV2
ASSLLEPTDTQY
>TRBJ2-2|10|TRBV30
AWSMNTGELF
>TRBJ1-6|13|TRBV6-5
ASSVYRDRSPPLH
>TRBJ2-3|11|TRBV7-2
ASSTQPTDTQY
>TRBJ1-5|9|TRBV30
ASGQDGPQH
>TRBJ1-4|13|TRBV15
ATREGYTGYEELF
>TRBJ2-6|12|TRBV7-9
ASSLGQKVDVLT
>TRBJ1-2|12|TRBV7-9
ASSPRGQVYGYT